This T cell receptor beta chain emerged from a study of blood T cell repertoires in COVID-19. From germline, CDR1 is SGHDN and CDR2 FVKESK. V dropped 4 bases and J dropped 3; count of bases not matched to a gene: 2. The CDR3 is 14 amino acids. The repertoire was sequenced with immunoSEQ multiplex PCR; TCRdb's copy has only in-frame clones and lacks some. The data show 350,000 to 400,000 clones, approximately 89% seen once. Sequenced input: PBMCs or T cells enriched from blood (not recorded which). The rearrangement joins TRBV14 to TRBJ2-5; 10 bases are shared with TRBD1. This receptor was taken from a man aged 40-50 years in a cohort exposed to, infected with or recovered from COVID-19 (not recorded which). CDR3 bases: TGTGCCAGCAGCCGGGACAGGGGCGAAGAGACCCAGTACTTC. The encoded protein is CASSRDRGEETQYF.